This entry concerns a single T cell receptor beta chain. What it recognizes is unknown. This entry comes from a study of cytomegalovirus exposure and HLA in healthy donors. The study's findings and limits: Productive status was seen about 90% or about 30% of the time for most TCR beta V segments in an earlier analysis. As a later analysis showed, several of the most significant clusters appeared to be linked to common viral pathogens.

The germline V gene has CDR1 SGHNT and CDR2 YENEEA. The CDR3 is 15 residues long. The V end was cut by 2 bases, the J end by 1 base, with 9 bases between. Amplification used 60 Vbeta primers and 13 Jbeta primers. The method was immunoSEQ multiplex PCR; TCRdb's version includes in-frame clones alone and lacks a portion of them. This repertoire shows about 220,000 clones, 70% to 80% found once; its top ten account for roughly 2%. Sequencing input: PBMCs. The J gene is TRBJ2-1, the V gene TRBV11-3; D is perhaps TRBD2 (6 bases). The sequence was collected from a woman between 25 and 40 years old in good health and CMV-seronegative. The DNA of the CDR3 is TGTGCCAGCAGCTTAACCGGGACTTCCTACAATGAGCAGTTCTTC. Translated: CASSLTGTSYNEQFF.